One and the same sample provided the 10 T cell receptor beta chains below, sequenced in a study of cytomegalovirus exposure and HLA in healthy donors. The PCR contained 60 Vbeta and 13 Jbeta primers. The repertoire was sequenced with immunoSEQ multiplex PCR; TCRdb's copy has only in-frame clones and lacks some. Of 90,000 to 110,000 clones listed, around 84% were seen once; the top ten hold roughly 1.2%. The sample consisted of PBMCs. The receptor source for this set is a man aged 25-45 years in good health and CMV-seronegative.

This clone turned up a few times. The CDR3 loop reads CASSLSQGADGYTF. The CDR3 DNA is TGTGCCAGCAGCTTAAGTCAGGGGGCGGATGGCTACACCTTC. The chain recombines TRBV7-6 with TRBJ1-2; 8 bases map to TRBD1. CDR1 SGHVS and CDR2 FNYEAQ come from the germline V gene. This CDR3 is 14 amino acids long. The V gene end was trimmed by 2 bases and the J gene end by 6 bases; junction bases not matched to a gene: 5.

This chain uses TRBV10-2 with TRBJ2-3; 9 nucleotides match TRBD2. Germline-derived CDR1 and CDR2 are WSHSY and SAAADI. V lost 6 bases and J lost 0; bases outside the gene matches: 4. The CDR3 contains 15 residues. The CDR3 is CASSGLASSTDTQYF. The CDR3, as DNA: TGCGCCAGCAGCGGACTAGCGTCTAGCACAGATACGCAGTATTTT.

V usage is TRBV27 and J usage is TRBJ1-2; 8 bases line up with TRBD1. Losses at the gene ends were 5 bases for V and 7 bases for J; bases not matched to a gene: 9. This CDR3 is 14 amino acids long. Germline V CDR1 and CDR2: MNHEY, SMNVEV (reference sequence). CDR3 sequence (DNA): TGTGCCAGCAGTCTTACCCACGACAGGGGTGGCTACACCTTC. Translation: CASSLTHDRGGYTF.

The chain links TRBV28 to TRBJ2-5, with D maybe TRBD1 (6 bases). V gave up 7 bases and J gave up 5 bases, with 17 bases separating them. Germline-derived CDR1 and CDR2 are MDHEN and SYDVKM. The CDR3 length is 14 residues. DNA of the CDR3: TGTGCCAGCAAGACAGGAGCAATTTGGGAGACCCAGTACTTC. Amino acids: CASKTGAIWETQYF.

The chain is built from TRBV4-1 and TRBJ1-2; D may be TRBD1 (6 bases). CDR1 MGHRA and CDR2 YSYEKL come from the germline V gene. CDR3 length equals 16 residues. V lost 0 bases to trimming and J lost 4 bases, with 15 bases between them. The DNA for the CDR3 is TGCGCCAGCAGCCAAGACGGGGGGGCGCCCGGCTATGGCTACACCTTC. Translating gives CASSQDGGAPGYGYTF.

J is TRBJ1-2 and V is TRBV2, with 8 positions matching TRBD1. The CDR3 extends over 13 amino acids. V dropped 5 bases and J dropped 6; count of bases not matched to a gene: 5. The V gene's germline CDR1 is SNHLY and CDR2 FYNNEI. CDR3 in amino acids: CASSPDRDHGYTF. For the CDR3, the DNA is TGTGCCAGCAGTCCGGACAGGGACCATGGCTACACCTTC.

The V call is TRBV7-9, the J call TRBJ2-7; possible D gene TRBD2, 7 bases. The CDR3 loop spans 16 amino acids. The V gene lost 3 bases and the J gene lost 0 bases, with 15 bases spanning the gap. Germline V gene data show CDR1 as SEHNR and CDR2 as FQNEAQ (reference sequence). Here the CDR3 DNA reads TGTGCCAGCAGCTTTTGGCGGGGGCCCGGCTCCTACGAGCAGTACTTC. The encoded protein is CASSFWRGPGSYEQYF.

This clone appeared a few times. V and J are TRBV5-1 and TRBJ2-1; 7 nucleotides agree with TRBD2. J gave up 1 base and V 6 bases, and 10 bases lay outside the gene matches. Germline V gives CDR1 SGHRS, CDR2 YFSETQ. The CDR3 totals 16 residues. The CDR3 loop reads CASTGSSGVSYNEQFF. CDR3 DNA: TGCGCCAGCACCGGGTCCAGCGGGGTATCCTACAATGAGCAGTTCTTC.

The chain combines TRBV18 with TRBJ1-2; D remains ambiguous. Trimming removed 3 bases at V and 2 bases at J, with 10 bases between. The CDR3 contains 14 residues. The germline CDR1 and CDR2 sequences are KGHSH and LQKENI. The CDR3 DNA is TGTGCCAGCTCACCTTCGACACTGAACTATGGCTACACCTTC. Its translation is CASSPSTLNYGYTF.

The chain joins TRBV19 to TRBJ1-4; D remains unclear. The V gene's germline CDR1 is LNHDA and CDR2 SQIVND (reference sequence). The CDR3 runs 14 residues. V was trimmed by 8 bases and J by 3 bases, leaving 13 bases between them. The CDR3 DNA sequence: TGTGCCAGTCGTTGGGCCGGTCCTAATGAAAAACTGTTTTTT. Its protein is CASRWAGPNEKLFF.